The present entry profiles one T cell receptor beta chain with its context. Its target is not known. This record comes from a study of tumor-infiltrating lymphocytes in primary liver carcinoma. Study findings and constraints: Tumor region pairs overlapped more than did tumor-adjacent and tumor-blood pairs.

Starting from around 0.45 ug of total RNA, TCR beta cDNA was produced with a primer in the constant region. Generation of the TCR beta libraries relied on three nested multiplex PCR rounds using slightly modified ARM-PCR. A C-beta reverse primer and TRBV1-TRBV30 forward primers served in each of the first two PCR rounds, at approximately 10 cycles apiece. TCRdb itself ran the multiplex PCR reads through MiXCR, one entry per CDR3 protein. The table shows approximately 330,000 distinct CDR3 sequences, with approximately 64% occurring only once. Blood RNA was derived from unsorted whole blood, and germline DNA was extracted too. Chronic HBV infection was present, with no prior treatment. The germline gives CDR1 SGHRS, CDR2 YFSETQ. The CDR3 length is 15 residues. Trimming took off 5 bases at V and 5 bases at J, with 17 bases between the two ends.

This sequence joins TRBV5-1 and TRBJ1-5; D is unresolved. The sample consisted of peripheral blood. The clonotype originates from a man aged 35 to 55 with primary liver carcinoma and hepatitis B virus infection. CDR3 protein: CASSLYVGKDQPQHF. Here the CDR3 DNA reads TGCGCCAGCAGTTTGTATGTGGGGAAGGATCAGCCCCAGCATTTT.